This record looks at one T cell receptor beta chain sequence and its context. It lacks a known antigen. Per-nucleotide qualities are absent, and no much larger clonotype sits a single base away. These data originate in a study of blood T cells in healthy people across ages (dated by TCRdb to 2015 to 2017). Regarding the study in general: Template switching captured roughly one uniquely barcoded TCR beta cDNA molecule per two T cells in model experiments. To avoid experimental bias, donors of different ages were distributed randomly across sequencing lanes. Using the same blood draw, the study looked at two additional independent replicas of 1 million unique cDNA reads for two donors, one aged 18 to 30 and the other aged 80 or older. The study measured age-related changes in TCR beta repertoire diversity using deep sequencing normalized with unique cDNA molecular identifiers. The donors were split into four age groups: young (average 16 years), middle-aged (around 40), aged (about 62) and long-lived (roughly 77). Here is what the overall study found, with its caveats: Donor CMV infection status was unknown, potentially confounding age-related changes in expanded clonotypes. Observed TCR beta diversity correlated strongly with the percentage of naive T cells measured by flow cytometry. Because profiling used bulk unsorted PBMCs, naive and antigen-experienced compartments could not be compared conclusively. Estimates of total diversity from one million sequenced T cells were regarded as lower bounds and underestimates. As age increased, observed TCR beta diversity per million T cells dropped in a roughly linear way, and a significant reduction was already evident by age 40. Compared with the aged group, more naive CD4+ T cells, fewer expanded clones and increased TCR diversity were shown by the long-lived group, suggesting age selection.

The roughly 37 donors, aged about 6 to 95 years, were systemically healthy Caucasian individuals from Russia. Each donor gave roughly 9.5 milliliters of peripheral blood, collected into EDTA-treated Vacutainer tubes. Ficoll-Paque density-gradient centrifugation was used to isolate PBMCs, with at least 7 million per sample. Total RNA, at least 5 micrograms per sample, was extracted from PBMCs with Trizol reagent. For every donor, flow cytometry on a PBMC aliquot measured the percentage of naive CD45RAhigh/CD27high T cells. Libraries came from 5' RACE. Sequencing was performed on an Illumina HiSeq 2500. A second PCR of about 6 to 11 cycles was run with a J-beta primer mix and a sample-barcoded 5' primer. A unique molecular identifier was introduced onto each TCR beta cDNA molecule by a template-switch 5' adaptor carrying 12 random nucleotides. Each sample yielded at least 3 million CDR3-containing paired-end reads. First-strand cDNA was synthesized from all RNA with the Mint cDNA synthesis kit, primed by a TRBC-specific oligonucleotide. Following uracil-DNA glycosylase treatment, a first 18-cycle PCR with universal primers M1SS and BC2_uni_R was performed on all cDNA. Turning to the authors' computational methods: For normalization, 1 million high-quality reads, each with a distinct molecular identifier, were randomly selected from each sample. Reads sharing molecular identifiers were discarded rather than binned into consensus sequences. MiTCR, run with a Q25 quality threshold and the strictest error-elimination algorithm, handled CDR3 identification, clonotype clustering and error correction. A nonparametric unseen species model with Euler transformation was used to estimate a lower bound on total TCR beta diversity. TCRdb took the public reads, trimmed them with fastp at Q25, ran MiXCR for clone calling and kept in-frame beta chains. Under each unique CDR3 protein, matching rows form one entry showing the most common genes and DNA. TCRdb's processing, not the study's, gives the V and J calls here. The table for this sample lists approximately 680,000 distinct CDR3 sequences; about 34% of them were counted only once. The top ten constitute 15% to 17% of the sample.

The CDR3 covers 14 residues, taking in both the cysteine and the phenylalanine. Only the CDR3 portion is preserved as DNA: 42 bases, with reading frame beginning at the first base. A distance of 14 bases separates the germline ends of V and J, which lose 4 bases and 7 bases respectively. As encoded in the germline V gene (reference sequence), CDR1 is SEHNR while CDR2 is FQNEAQ. The clonotype originates from a woman of 80 years or more in good health. Donor details come from another sample of the same person, matched by shared clones. The sequence is built from TRBV7-9 and TRBJ2-1; TRBD1 is a weak D gene call, 6 bases matching. The source material was blood. The nucleotide sequence reads TGTGCCAGCAGCTGGGACACCGAGGAGAATGAGCAGTTCTTC. It encodes CASSWDTEENEQFF.